The 30 T cell receptor beta chains reported below all come from one sample, sequenced in a study of CD8 T cells in ankylosing spondylitis. Each CDR3 protein gets one entry after TCRdb re-called the 5' RACE reads with MiXCR. The table records roughly 190,000 distinct CDR3 sequences, about 13% of them present only once. Sequencing was carried out using blood, either unsorted or a sorted T cell fraction (not recorded which). The receptor source for this set is a male donor with ankylosing spondylitis or in good health (not recorded which).

This clonotype turned up a few times. The chain uses TRBV7-9 and TRBJ1-1, with 7 bases matching TRBD1. CDR1 SEHNR and CDR2 FQNEAQ come from the germline V gene (reference sequence). The length of the CDR3 is 14 residues. V lost 2 bases to trimming and J lost 4 bases; unmatched junction nucleotides: 4. CDR3 protein: CASSLPGQFTEAFF. CDR3 nucleotides: TGTGCCAGCAGCTTACCGGGACAGTTCACTGAAGCTTTCTTT.

In this sample, this clonotype turned up a few times. The chain employs TRBV29-1 and TRBJ2-1; unclear D gene. Deletions cut 3 bases from V and 8 bases from J, with 11 bases between. Germline CDR1 SQVTM, CDR2 ANQGSEA. This CDR3 is built from 12 residues. The CDR3 sequence is CSVEELRDEQFF. CDR3 nucleotide sequence: TGCAGCGTTGAGGAGTTACGCGATGAGCAGTTCTTC.

This chain links TRBV27 with TRBJ2-1, with TRBD2 matching 8 bases. Trimming removed 0 bases from V and 3 bases from J; junction bases left unmatched: 4. Germline V gives CDR1 MNHEY, CDR2 SMNVEV (reference sequence). The CDR3 is made up of 16 amino acids. The CDR3 sequence is CASSLSSGDIYNEQFF. CDR3 DNA: TGTGCCAGCAGTTTATCTAGCGGGGATATCTACAATGAGCAGTTCTTC.

This clonotype was picked up many times. J is TRBJ1-6 and V is TRBV25-1, with a possible D match to TRBD1 (5 bases). Germline V gene sequence: CDR1 MGHDK, CDR2 SYGVNS. The CDR3 runs 14 residues. The V gene lost 5 bases and the J gene lost 2 bases, with 7 bases spanning the gap. CDR3 region: CASSSGTYNSPLHF. As DNA, the CDR3 is TGTGCCAGCAGTTCAGGGACCTATAATTCACCCCTCCACTTT.

Worth noting for this clonotype: This sequence may be a read error, since a much larger clone differs from it by one base. V is TRBV10-3 and J is TRBJ2-2; maybe TRBD1 (6 bases). CDR1 is ENHRY, CDR2 SYGVKD, per germline. CDR3 length: 13 residues. V gave up 3 bases and J gave up 4 bases, with 6 bases separating them. This CDR3 reads CAISDRGTGELFF. The CDR3 DNA follows: TGTGCCATCAGTGACAGGGGCACCGGGGAGCTGTTTTTT.

V and J are TRBV7-6 and TRBJ1-1; no firm D call. The germline V gene has CDR1 SGHVS and CDR2 FNYEAQ. V was cut by 5 bases and J by 0 bases, with 13 bases left in between. CDR3 size: 15 residues. The CDR3 loop is CASSPRIVVNTEAFF. The CDR3 DNA reads as TGTGCCAGCAGCCCCCGGATAGTAGTGAACACTGAAGCTTTCTTT. Filled out from reference TRBV7-6 and TRBJ1-1, the complete variable domain reads GAGVSQSPRYKVTKRGQDVALRCDPISGHVSLYWYRQALGQGPEFLTYFNYEAQQDKSGLPNDRFSAERPEGSISTLTIQRTEQRDSAMYRCASSPRIVVNTEAFFGQGTRLTVV.

There are many counts of this clonotype. The chain couples TRBV4-1 to TRBJ2-7; D is unresolved. This CDR3 region has 13 residues. Germline CDR1 MGHRA, CDR2 YSYEKL. V shed 4 bases and J shed 5 bases, with 12 bases lying between them. The CDR3 DNA reads as TGCGCCAGCAGCCCCCCGAGAGTTCACGAGCAGTACTTC. As protein: CASSPPRVHEQYF.

The chain uses TRBV12-3 or TRBV12-4 and TRBJ2-5, with TRBD2 as a possible D gene (6 bases). V lost 5 bases, J lost 2 bases, and 12 bases lay in between. The CDR3 loop spans 14 amino acids. The CDR3 DNA follows: TGTGCCAGCAGTCGGGACTTTTCACAAGAGACCCAGTACTTC. Its protein is CASSRDFSQETQYF.

This clonotype was observed a handful of times. The chain combines TRBV27 with TRBJ2-7; 8 positions agree with TRBD2. From germline, CDR1 is MNHEY and CDR2 SMNVEV (reference sequence). V shed 3 bases, J shed 2 bases, and the junction held 6 bases outside the gene matches. CDR3 size: 15 residues. The CDR3 coding sequence is TGTGCCAGCAGTTTCTCCGCGGGGGGAGCCTACGAGCAGTACTTC. Its translation is CASSFSAGGAYEQYF.

This clonotype was picked up many times. The V and J genes are TRBV27 and TRBJ1-2, with 8 nucleotides matching TRBD1. The V gene end was trimmed by 4 bases and the J gene end by 3 bases; junction bases not matched to a gene: 7. Germline V gene lookup returns CDR1 MNHEY and CDR2 SMNVEV (reference sequence). The CDR3 length is 15 residues. CDR3 protein: CASSSSTGEDYGYTF. CDR3 nucleotide sequence: TGTGCCAGCAGTTCCTCGACAGGGGAGGACTATGGCTACACCTTC.

This clonotype was counted at least ten times. This sequence joins TRBV5-1 and TRBJ2-5; TRBD2 agrees at 14 bases. The V gene end was trimmed by 3 bases and the J gene end by 3 bases; junction bases not matched to a gene: 7. This CDR3 contains 17 residues. Germline CDR1 and CDR2: SGHRS and YFSETQ. CDR3 protein: CASSWPGTSGSKETQYF. The CDR3 coding sequence is TGCGCCAGCAGCTGGCCTGGGACTAGCGGGAGTAAAGAGACCCAGTACTTC.

The V and J genes are TRBV5-1 and TRBJ2-7, with TRBD2 matching 10 bases. The germline V gene has CDR1 SGHRS and CDR2 YFSETQ. J was trimmed by 2 bases and V by 4 bases; bases with no gene match: 6. This CDR3 has 15 residues. CDR3 region: CASSLLAGDPYEQYF. CDR3 nucleotides: TGCGCCAGCAGCCTCCTAGCGGGAGACCCCTACGAGCAGTACTTC.

This clonotype was seen a few times. The rearrangement joins TRBV5-1 to TRBJ2-3; no definite D call. CDR3 length: 14 amino acids. With 0 bases removed from V and 0 bases from J, the gap between germline ends came to 5 bases. The germline CDR1 and CDR2 sequences are SGHRS and YFSETQ. The CDR3 DNA sequence: TGCGCCAGCAGCTTGGAGCTGAGCACAGATACGCAGTATTTT. It is translated as CASSLELSTDTQYF. The full variable domain, completed using reference TRBV5-1 and TRBJ2-3, is KAGVTQTPRYLIKTRGQQVTLSCSPISGHRSVSWYQQTPGQGLQFLFEYFSETQRNKGNFPGRFSGRQFSNSRSEMNVSTLELGDSALYLCASSLELSTDTQYFGPGTRLTVL.

This clonotype was seen more than once but under ten times. This chain uses TRBV7-8 with TRBJ2-2; the match to TRBD1 covers 9 bases. J was trimmed by 3 bases and V by 8 bases; bases with no gene match: 10. Looked up from germline, CDR1 is SGHVS and CDR2 is FQNEAQ. The CDR3 is 16 amino acids. The CDR3 here is CASGEGWDRDTGELFF. CDR3 nucleotides: TGTGCCAGCGGGGAGGGGTGGGACAGGGACACCGGGGAGCTGTTTTTT.

At least ten counts were recorded for this clonotype. The rearrangement joins TRBV5-1 to TRBJ2-1, with TRBD1 matching over 8 bases. CDR1 is SGHRS, CDR2 YFSETQ, per germline. V dropped 3 bases and J dropped 10; count of bases not matched to a gene: 3. This CDR3 contains 12 residues. CDR3 DNA: TGCGCCAGCAGCTGGACAGGGTGGGAGCAGTTCTTC. Its translation is CASSWTGWEQFF.

DNA of the CDR3: TGCAGTGCTAGGGGGGCCACCGTCACAGATACGCAGTATTTT. Residues: CSARGATVTDTQYF. This chain links TRBV20-1 with TRBJ2-3; tentative D call: TRBD1 (6 bases). Germline CDR1 DFQATT, CDR2 SNEGSKA (reference sequence). Trimming removed 3 bases from V and 2 bases from J, with 12 bases in between. This CDR3 contains 14 residues.

The table lists this clonotype with a few counts. The chain links TRBV27 to TRBJ2-7; 13 bases are shared with TRBD2. V gave up 4 bases and J gave up 5 bases; unmatched junction bases: 5. Germline lookup yields CDR1 MNHEY and CDR2 SMNVEV (reference sequence). CDR3 length: 15 residues. The CDR3 sequence: CASSSGTSGTDEQYF. For the CDR3, the DNA is TGTGCCAGCAGTTCAGGGACTAGCGGGACCGACGAGCAGTACTTC.

As for this clonotype: With a much larger clone just one base away, this may be a read error. The chain is built from TRBV9 and TRBJ2-2; TRBD2 matches 12 bases. Germline V gene lookup returns CDR1 SGDLS and CDR2 YYNGEE. The CDR3 spans 15 residues. CDR3 nucleotide sequence: TGTACCAGCAGCGTAGGACTAGCGGGAACCGGGGAGCTGTTTTTT. Encoded protein: CTSSVGLAGTGELFF.

The J gene is TRBJ2-1, the V gene TRBV6-2 or TRBV6-3; 9 bases align to TRBD2. The CDR3 sequence is 17 residues long. V lost 7 bases, J lost 8 bases, and 18 bases stayed unmatched. CDR1 MNHEY and CDR2 SVGEGT come from the germline V gene. The DNA for the CDR3 is TGTGCCAGCACGCCTAGCGGGGATACCAGGTTAGCCCATGAGCAGTTCTTC. It specifies CASTPSGDTRLAHEQFF.

This clonotype was picked up a small number of times. In DNA form, the CDR3 reads TGCAGTGCTAGAGATCTCAGGGGAGTGAACACTGAAGCTTTCTTT. As protein: CSARDLRGVNTEAFF. The chain couples TRBV20-1 to TRBJ1-1; tentatively, D is TRBD1 (6 bases). Trimming left V 0 bases short and J 0 bases short, with 11 bases between. CDR3 length equals 15 residues. Germline loops: CDR1 DFQATT, CDR2 SNEGSKA (reference sequence).

The gene calls are TRBV5-6 and TRBJ1-6; no firm D call. Trimming removed 4 bases from V and 7 bases from J, with 6 bases in between. Germline values: CDR1 SGHDT, CDR2 YYEEEE. The CDR3 runs 12 residues. CDR3 protein: CASSPLNSPLHF. The CDR3 DNA reads TGTGCCAGCAGCCCACTCAATTCACCCCTCCACTTT. The complete variable domain, with remaining parts taken from reference TRBV5-6 and TRBJ1-6, reads DAGVTQSPTHLIKTRGQQVTLRCSPKSGHDTVSWYQQALGQGPQFIFQYYEEEERQRGNFPDRFSGHQFPNYSSELNVNALLLGDSALYLCASSPLNSPLHFGNGTRLTVT.

This clonotype has a handful of counts. The chain links TRBV6-5 to TRBJ2-1, with D maybe TRBD1 (6 bases). Per the germline V gene, CDR1 is MNHEY and CDR2 is SVGAGI. The CDR3 loop spans 11 amino acids. Trimming pared 6 bases from V and 11 bases from J, leaving 11 bases between. CDR3 region: CASSLGTQQFF. Written as DNA, the CDR3 is TGTGCCAGCAGCCTTGGGACACAGCAGTTCTTC.

The CDR3 reads CATSSGSGTGELFF. DNA for the CDR3: TGTGCCACCAGCAGTGGGTCGGGCACCGGGGAGCTGTTTTTT. The chain has TRBV15 and TRBJ2-2, with D unclear. The germline gives CDR1 LNHNV, CDR2 YYDKDF (reference sequence). Trimming removed 3 bases at V and 4 bases at J, with 9 bases between. This CDR3 contains 14 residues.

The rearrangement joins TRBV12-3 or TRBV12-4 to TRBJ2-3; 8 bases fit TRBD2. V lost 5 bases and J lost 2; bases outside the gene matches: 9. The length of the CDR3 is 16 residues. DNA of the CDR3: TGTGCCAGCAGTCCAACCTCAGCGGGGGTCACAGATACGCAGTATTTT. It yields the protein CASSPTSAGVTDTQYF.

The V and J genes are TRBV25-1 and TRBJ1-2; D not resolved. The length of the CDR3 is 13 residues. CDR1 is MGHDK and CDR2 is SYGVNS in the germline V gene. V gave up 4 bases and J gave up 3 bases, with 9 bases separating them. The CDR3 region is CASSAIRHYGYTF. CDR3 coding DNA: TGTGCCAGCAGTGCTATTAGGCACTATGGCTACACCTTC.

This clonotype rates as medium-sized. The chain employs TRBV3-1 and TRBJ2-3, with 9 bases lining up with TRBD2. Germline lookup yields CDR1 LGHDT and CDR2 YNNKEL (reference sequence). The CDR3 length is 18 residues. Trimming cost V 0 bases and J 6 bases; bases outside gene matches: 13. This chain's CDR3 is CASSQDSSGGPQGDTQYF. In nucleotides, the CDR3 is TGTGCCAGCAGCCAAGACAGCAGCGGGGGGCCCCAGGGGGATACGCAGTATTTT.

V and J are TRBV6-1 and TRBJ2-7, with 9 bases lining up with TRBD1. The CDR3 totals 16 residues. The trim removed 3 bases at V and 1 base at J, leaving 7 bases unmatched. CDR1 MNHNS and CDR2 SASEGT come from the germline V gene. The CDR3 spells CASSEGDGTGSYEQYF. CDR3 nucleotides: TGTGCCAGCAGTGAGGGAGACGGGACAGGGTCCTACGAGCAGTACTTC.

V gene TRBV27 combines with J gene TRBJ2-2; D not certain. Trimming took 0 bases from V and 6 from J, leaving 14 bases between them. Germline assignment: CDR1 MNHEY and CDR2 SMNVEV (reference sequence). This CDR3 has 16 amino acids. CDR3 sequence: CASSLSAGLFPGELFF. DNA of the CDR3: TGTGCCAGCAGTTTATCGGCAGGTCTATTCCCCGGGGAGCTGTTTTTT.

This chain links TRBV7-6 with TRBJ2-1; D not certain. The germline CDR1 and CDR2 sequences are SGHVS and FNYEAQ. CDR3 length: 13 amino acids. V gave up 5 bases and J gave up 12 bases, with 17 bases separating them. CDR3 sequence: CASSAGSRRGQFF. The CDR3 bases are TGTGCCAGCAGCGCCGGGTCCCGGCGTGGGCAGTTCTTC.

The J gene is TRBJ2-2, the V gene TRBV25-1; maybe TRBD1 (6 bases). The CDR3 runs 14 residues. V lost 10 bases and J 0 bases, leaving 12 bases between the germline ends. Germline-derived CDR1 and CDR2 are MGHDK and SYGVNS. The CDR3 sequence is CATIAGANTGELFF. The CDR3 DNA follows: TGTGCCACCATAGCAGGGGCGAACACCGGGGAGCTGTTTTTT.